This entry concerns a single T cell receptor beta chain. This sample stems from a study of blood T cell repertoires in COVID-19. The method was immunoSEQ multiplex PCR; TCRdb's version includes in-frame clones alone and lacks a portion of them. The sample shows approximately 63,000 clones, 70% to 80% of them seen only once. The germline gives CDR1 MNHEY, CDR2 SVGAGI. The junction had 6 bases not matched to a gene; V was cut back by 0 bases and J by 7 bases. The CDR3 runs to 14 residues. This clonotype was sampled from an elderly woman with acute or convalescent COVID-19. V usage is TRBV6-5 and J usage is TRBJ2-7, with 7 bases aligning to TRBD2. Sample: peripheral blood. CDR3 DNA: TGTGCCAGCAGTTACTCGGGGGGGTCGAGTGAGCAGTACTTC. Protein product: CASSYSGGSSEQYF.